The 25 T cell receptor beta chains reported below all come from one sample, sequenced in a study of blood T cells in healthy people across ages. Using a J-beta primer mix together with a sample-barcoded 5' primer, a second PCR was run for roughly 6 to 12 cycles. TCRdb reprocessed the 5' RACE reads via MiXCR and lists one record per CDR3 protein. The data hold about 1.4 million distinct CDR3 sequences, with roughly 60% observed a single time. Source material: blood. These receptors all stem from a man aged 18 to 29 in good health.

This CDR3 is CASSWAWDRGSGANVLTF. For the CDR3, the DNA is TGTGCCAGCAGTTGGGCGTGGGACAGGGGTTCTGGGGCCAACGTCCTGACTTTC. The chain recombines TRBV6-5 with TRBJ2-6, with 10 bases matching TRBD1. Germline loops: CDR1 MNHEY, CDR2 SVGAGI. This CDR3 region has 18 residues. The junction had 7 bases not matched to a gene; V was cut back by 4 bases and J by 1 base.

This sequence joins TRBV29-1 and TRBJ2-1; 8 positions agree with TRBD1. Germline-derived CDR1 and CDR2 are SQVTM and ANQGSEA. There are 13 residues in the CDR3. The trim removed 6 bases at V and 6 bases at J, leaving 7 bases unmatched. The CDR3 sequence is CSVLGQVVNEQFF. The CDR3 region has the DNA TGCAGCGTACTGGGACAGGTTGTCAATGAGCAGTTCTTC.

This chain connects TRBV2 to TRBJ2-3; D remains ambiguous. This CDR3 comprises 13 residues. CDR1 and CDR2 from the germline V gene are SNHLY and FYNNEI. V was trimmed by 6 bases and J by 2 bases, leaving 9 bases between them. The CDR3 loop is CASRGWITDTQYF. The CDR3 coding sequence is TGTGCCAGCAGAGGGTGGATCACAGATACGCAGTATTTT.

This clonotype was detected only a few times. The V and J genes are TRBV6-6 and TRBJ2-1; possibly TRBD2 for D (5 bases). The ends were cut back, 0 bases at V and 4 bases at J, with 10 bases in the middle. CDR1 is MNHNY, CDR2 SVGAGI, per germline (reference sequence). The CDR3 loop spans 15 amino acids. This chain's CDR3 is CASSYSTTPYNEQFF. The CDR3 bases are TGTGCCAGCAGTTACTCGACTACACCATACAATGAGCAGTTCTTC.

The rearrangement joins TRBV20-1 to TRBJ2-5; the D gene is possibly TRBD2 (5 bases). CDR3 length: 14 residues. The V and J ends lost 4 bases and 2 bases respectively, with 14 bases between them. Germline CDR1 is DFQATT and CDR2 is SNEGSKA (reference sequence). The CDR3 loop reads CSATGGFGQETQYF. In DNA, the CDR3 is TGCAGTGCTACGGGCGGGTTCGGGCAAGAGACCCAGTACTTC.

The rearrangement joins TRBV5-5 to TRBJ2-4; D could derive from TRBD1 or TRBD2 (5 bases each). Trimming took 1 base from V and 11 from J, leaving 16 bases between them. Germline V gives CDR1 SGHKS, CDR2 YYEKEE (reference sequence). CDR3 size: 14 residues. The CDR3 sequence is CASSLSYGEGVQYF. The CDR3 DNA reads TGTGCCAGCAGCTTGAGTTACGGGGAAGGGGTTCAGTACTTC.

The rearrangement joins TRBV29-1 to TRBJ2-3; TRBD2 is a possible D gene (6 bases). Trimming left V 6 bases short and J 5 bases short, with 18 bases between. CDR1 and CDR2 from the germline V gene are SQVTM and ANQGSEA. The CDR3 runs to 14 residues. This chain's CDR3 is CSVAGLFMLDTQYF. CDR3 in DNA: TGCAGCGTGGCGGGACTCTTCATGTTAGATACGCAGTATTTT.

Concerning this clonotype itself: One end of the junction is discordant with germline, which a read error may explain. V is TRBV7-8 and J is TRBJ2-1; the D gene is possibly TRBD1 (5 bases). Germline assignment: CDR1 SGHVS and CDR2 FQNEAQ. CDR3 length: 14 residues. Written as DNA, the CDR3 is TGTGCCAACAGCCCGAGACAGACCTACAATGAGCAGTTCTTC. Its protein product is CANSPRQTYNEQFF.

This chain links TRBV20-1 with TRBJ2-1; TRBD1 matches 9 bases. Germline CDR1 and CDR2: DFQATT and SNEGSKA (reference sequence). Trimming removed 5 bases from V and 1 base from J; junction bases left unmatched: 3. CDR3 size: 14 residues. CDR3 bases: TGCAGTGCTCAGACAGGGGGTTCCTACAATGAGCAGTTCTTC. This translates into CSAQTGGSYNEQFF.

The V and J genes are TRBV20-1 and TRBJ2-5, with 7 bases identical to TRBD1. The end of the DNA aligns better with TRBJ2-7, so the J call may be wrong. The CDR3 loop spans 13 amino acids. Germline-derived CDR1 and CDR2 are DFQATT and SNEGSKA (reference sequence). The CDR3 protein is CSALGNRGYEQYF. The CDR3 bases are TGCAGTGCACTTGGAAACAGGGGTTACGAGCAGTACTTC.

This chain links TRBV6-6 with TRBJ2-5, with a weak D call TRBD2 (5 bases). The V end lost 5 bases, the J end lost 5 bases, and 18 bases lay between the germline ends. Germline-derived CDR1 and CDR2 are MNHNY and SVGAGI (reference sequence). The CDR3 consists of 15 residues. The CDR3 reads CASSQPGFSKETQYF. For the CDR3, the DNA is TGTGCCAGCAGTCAACCGGGGTTTAGTAAGGAGACCCAGTACTTC.

V gene TRBV28 combines with J gene TRBJ2-7, with 8 bases that match TRBD1. This CDR3 contains 14 residues. The germline gives CDR1 MDHEN, CDR2 SYDVKM. The J segment lost 2 bases and the V segment lost 5 bases, leaving 5 bases of the junction unmatched. In DNA, the CDR3 is TGTGCCAGCAGTGCCCAACAGGGGGCCTACGAGCAGTACTTC. This gives the protein CASSAQQGAYEQYF.

The V call is TRBV14, the J call TRBJ1-2; 9 bases are a match to TRBD1. The CDR3 totals 15 residues. With 2 bases clipped from V and 7 bases from J, the junction kept 8 bases outside the gene matches. Germline V gives CDR1 SGHDN, CDR2 FVKESK. The CDR3 bases are TGTGCCAGCAGCCAACAAGCCGGGACAGGGTTTGGCTACACCTTC. Protein product: CASSQQAGTGFGYTF.

This clonotype has only one observation. The chain carries TRBV3-1 and TRBJ2-7; D is possibly TRBD2 (5 bases). Germline V gene data show CDR1 as LGHDT and CDR2 as YNNKEL (reference sequence). Trimming pared 3 bases from V and 6 bases from J, leaving 9 bases between. This CDR3 has 12 residues. The CDR3 protein is CASSQRASEQYF. CDR3 coding DNA: TGTGCCAGCAGCCAGAGGGCCTCCGAGCAGTACTTC.

The rearrangement uses TRBV7-6 and TRBJ2-7; D tentatively fits TRBD1 or TRBD2 (5 bases each). Trimming took 5 bases from V and 0 from J, leaving 11 bases between them. The CDR3 is made up of 14 amino acids. From germline, CDR1 is SGHVS and CDR2 FNYEAQ. This CDR3 reads CASSTWGSSYEQYF. CDR3 in DNA: TGTGCCAGCAGCACTTGGGGGAGCTCCTACGAGCAGTACTTC.

V and J are TRBV6-6 and TRBJ2-1; D is possibly TRBD2 (5 bases). The CDR3 extends over 12 amino acids. CDR1 is MNHNY, CDR2 SVGAGI, per germline (reference sequence). The CDR3 nucleotides are TGTGCTATATGGACTGATTTCAATGAGCAGTTCTTC. Protein product: CAIWTDFNEQFF.

Comments on this clonotype: Relative to the germline gene, one junction end is altered; a read error may explain this. J is TRBJ1-1 and V is TRBV5-4; D remains ambiguous. Looked up from germline, CDR1 is SGHNT and CDR2 is YYREEE (reference sequence). The length of the CDR3 is 14 residues. The CDR3 DNA reads TGTGCCAACAGCTTGTGGGGAGGCGGCACTGAAGCTTTCTTT. It encodes CANSLWGGGTEAFF.

The V call is TRBV27, the J call TRBJ2-4, with 8 bases matching TRBD1. The J call could be wrong; TRBJ2-7 is a better fit for the DNA end. CDR1 MNHEY and CDR2 SMNVEV come from the germline V gene (reference sequence). This CDR3 has 18 amino acids. As DNA, the CDR3 is TGTGCCAGCAGTTTAATGTTGGGAGGACAGGGCTTTGCCTACGAGCAGTACTTC. It is translated as CASSLMLGGQGFAYEQYF.

This clonotype was counted between two and nine times. The chain has TRBV12-3 or TRBV12-4 and TRBJ1-1; D unresolved. The CDR3 consists of 13 residues. Trimming left V 7 bases short and J 0 bases short, with 9 bases between. The CDR3 bases are TGTGCCAGCATCTTACAGTTGAACACTGAAGCTTTCTTT. It translates to CASILQLNTEAFF.

This clonotype was detected once. This sequence joins TRBV20-1 and TRBJ1-6, with D possibly TRBD1 on 5 matching bases. The CDR3 sequence is 16 residues long. Trimming took off 0 bases at V and 7 bases at J, with 16 bases between the two ends. Germline V gene data show CDR1 as DFQATT and CDR2 as SNEGSKA (reference sequence). The CDR3 loop reads CSARDRQGPWNSPLHF. The CDR3 bases are TGCAGTGCTAGAGATAGGCAGGGCCCCTGGAATTCACCCCTCCACTTT.

V is TRBV12-3 or TRBV12-4 and J is TRBJ1-2; 10 positions agree with TRBD1. V lost 4 bases to trimming and J lost 1 base; unmatched junction nucleotides: 3. The CDR3 has 15 amino acids. The CDR3 here is CASSCGTGDNYGYTF. DNA for the CDR3: TGTGCCAGCAGTTGCGGGACAGGGGATAACTATGGCTACACCTTC.

The chain combines TRBV25-1 with TRBJ1-1; D not certain. The CDR3 has 13 residues. V lost 4 bases and J 11 bases, leaving 17 bases between the germline ends. The germline CDR1 and CDR2 sequences are MGHDK and SYGVNS. The CDR3 nucleotides read TGTGCCAGCAGTGCGACTCCCGTTTGGTTGGCTTTCTTT. Its translation: CASSATPVWLAFF.

This chain uses TRBV4-1 with TRBJ2-1; the match to TRBD1 covers 10 bases. V shed 4 bases and J 8 bases; nucleotides not matched to a gene: 11. The V gene's germline CDR1 is MGHRA and CDR2 YSYEKL. This CDR3 region has 16 residues. Here the CDR3 reads CASSPTGGQGLHEQFF. The CDR3 DNA sequence: TGCGCCAGCAGCCCGACTGGGGGACAGGGGCTCCATGAGCAGTTCTTC.

The chain has TRBV4-2 and TRBJ2-4; D gene unclear. The DNA end favors TRBJ2-7, so the J call may be wrong. Germline V gives CDR1 LGHNA, CDR2 YNFKEQ. CDR3 length equals 14 residues. Here the CDR3 DNA reads TGTGCCAGCAGCCATTTCCGGAATGTATACGAGCAGTACTTC. It translates to CASSHFRNVYEQYF.

The chain employs TRBV12-3 or TRBV12-4 and TRBJ2-7, with 7 bases that match TRBD1. After removal of 4 bases from V and 4 bases from J, the junction contained 13 bases not matched to a gene. The CDR3 consists of 16 residues. The CDR3 region is CASSSRTGRLNYEQYF. CDR3 DNA sequence: TGTGCCAGCAGTTCCCGGACAGGACGACTTAATTACGAGCAGTACTTC.